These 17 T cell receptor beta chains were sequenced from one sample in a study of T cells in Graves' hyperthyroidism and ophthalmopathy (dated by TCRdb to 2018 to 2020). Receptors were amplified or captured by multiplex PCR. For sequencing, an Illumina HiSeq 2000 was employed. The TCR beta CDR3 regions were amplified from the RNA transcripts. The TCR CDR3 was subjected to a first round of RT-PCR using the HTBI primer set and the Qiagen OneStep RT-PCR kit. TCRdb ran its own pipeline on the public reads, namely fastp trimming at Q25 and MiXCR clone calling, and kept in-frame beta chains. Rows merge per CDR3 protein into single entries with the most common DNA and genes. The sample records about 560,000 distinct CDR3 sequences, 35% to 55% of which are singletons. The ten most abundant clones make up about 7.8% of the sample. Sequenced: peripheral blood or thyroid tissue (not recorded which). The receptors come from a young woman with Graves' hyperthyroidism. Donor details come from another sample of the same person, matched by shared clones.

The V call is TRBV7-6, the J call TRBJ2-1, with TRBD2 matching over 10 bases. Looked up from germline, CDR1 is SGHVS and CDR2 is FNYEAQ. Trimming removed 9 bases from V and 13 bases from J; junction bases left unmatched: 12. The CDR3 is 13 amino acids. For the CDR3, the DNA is TGTGCCAGTAGTGCTCAGCGGGAGGGCCTTCAGTTCTTC. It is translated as CASSAQREGLQFF.

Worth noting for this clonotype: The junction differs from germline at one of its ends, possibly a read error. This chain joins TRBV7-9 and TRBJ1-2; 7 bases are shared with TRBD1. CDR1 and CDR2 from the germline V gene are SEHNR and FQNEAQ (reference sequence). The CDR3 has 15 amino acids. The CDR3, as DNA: TGTGCCAGCAGCTCGCGAACCAGGGGGACCTATGGTTACACCTTC. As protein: CASSSRTRGTYGYTF. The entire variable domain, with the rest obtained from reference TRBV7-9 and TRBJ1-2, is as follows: DTGVSQNPRHKITKRGQNVTFRCDPISEHNRLYWYRQTLGQGPEFLTYFQNEAQLEKSRLLSDRFSAERPKGSFSTLEIQRTEQGDSAMYLCASSSRTRGTYGYTFGSGTRLTVV.

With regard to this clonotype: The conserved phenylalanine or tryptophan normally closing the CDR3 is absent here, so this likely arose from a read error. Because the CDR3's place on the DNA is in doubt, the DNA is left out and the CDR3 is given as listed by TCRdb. The CDR3 here is CASSPGQG. The chain couples TRBV7-9 to TRBJ1-1; the table names TRBD1, a call not compared with the DNA. 8 amino acids form the CDR3, both terminal residues included. The germline V gene has CDR1 SEHNR and CDR2 FQNEAQ (reference sequence).

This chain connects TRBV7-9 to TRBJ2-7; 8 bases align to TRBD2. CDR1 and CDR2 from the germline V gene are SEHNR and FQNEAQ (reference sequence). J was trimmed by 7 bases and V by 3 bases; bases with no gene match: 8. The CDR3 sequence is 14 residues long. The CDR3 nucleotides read TGTGCCAGCAGCTTTAGCGGGGCCGTGGATGAGCAGTACTTC. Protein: CASSFSGAVDEQYF.

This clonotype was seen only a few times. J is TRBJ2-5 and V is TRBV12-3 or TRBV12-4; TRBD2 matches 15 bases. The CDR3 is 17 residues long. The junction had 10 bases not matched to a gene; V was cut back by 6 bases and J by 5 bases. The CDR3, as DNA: TGTGCCAGCAGCCAAGATCGAGGGACTAGCGGGAGGGAGACCCAGTACTTC. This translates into CASSQDRGTSGRETQYF.

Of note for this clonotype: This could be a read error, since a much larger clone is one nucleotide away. The CDR3 here is CSVGHLLVQHF. The CDR3 nucleotides read TGCAGCGTTGGCCACCTACTAGTCCAGCACTTC. This sequence joins TRBV29-1 and TRBJ2-5; maybe TRBD2 (5 bases). Germline CDR1 is SQVTM and CDR2 is ANQGSEA. The CDR3 totals 11 residues. Filled out from reference TRBV29-1 and TRBJ2-5, the complete variable domain reads SAVISQKPSRDICQRGTSLTIQCQVDSQVTMMFWYRQQPGQSLTLIATANQGSEATYESGFVIDKFPISRPNLTFSTLTVSNMSPEDSSIYLCSVGHLLVQHFGPGTRLLVL.

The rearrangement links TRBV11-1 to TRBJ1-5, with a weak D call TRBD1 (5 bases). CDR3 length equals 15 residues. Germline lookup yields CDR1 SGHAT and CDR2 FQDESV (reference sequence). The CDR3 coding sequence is TGTGCTAGACCCGGAGGGACCCTCGGCAATCAGCCCCAGCATTTT. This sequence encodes CARPGGTLGNQPQHF.

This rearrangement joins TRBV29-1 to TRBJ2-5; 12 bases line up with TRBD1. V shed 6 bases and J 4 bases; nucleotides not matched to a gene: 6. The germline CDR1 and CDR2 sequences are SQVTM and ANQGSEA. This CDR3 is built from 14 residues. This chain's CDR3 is CSVGQGARGETQYF. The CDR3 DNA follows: TGCAGCGTGGGACAGGGGGCTAGAGGAGAGACCCAGTACTTC. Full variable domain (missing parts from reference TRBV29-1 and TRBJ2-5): SAVISQKPSRDICQRGTSLTIQCQVDSQVTMMFWYRQQPGQSLTLIATANQGSEATYESGFVIDKFPISRPNLTFSTLTVSNMSPEDSSIYLCSVGQGARGETQYFGPGTRLLVL.

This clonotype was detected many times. The CDR3 sequence: CAITEGGARTEAFF. The CDR3 nucleotides are TGTGCCATCACCGAGGGGGGGGCGAGGACTGAAGCTTTCTTT. The V gene is TRBV10-3, the J gene TRBJ1-1; tentative D call: TRBD1 (6 bases). Deletions cut 7 bases from V and 5 bases from J, with 17 bases between. Germline CDR1 ENHRY, CDR2 SYGVKD. The length of the CDR3 is 14 residues.

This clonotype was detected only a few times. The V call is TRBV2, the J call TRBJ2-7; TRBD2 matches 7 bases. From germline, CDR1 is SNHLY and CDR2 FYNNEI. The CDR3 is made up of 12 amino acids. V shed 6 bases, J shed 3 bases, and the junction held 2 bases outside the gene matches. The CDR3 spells CASSASGYEQYF. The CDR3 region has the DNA TGTGCCAGCAGCGCTAGCGGCTACGAGCAGTACTTC.

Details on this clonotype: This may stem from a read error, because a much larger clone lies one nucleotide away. CDR3 in DNA: TGTACCAGCAGCTCACTAATGGGCGAAAAACTGTTTTTT. Residues: CTSSSLMGEKLFF. The rearrangement joins TRBV7-9 to TRBJ1-4; unclear D gene. Germline CDR1 and CDR2: SEHNR and FQNEAQ (reference sequence). CDR3 length: 13 residues.

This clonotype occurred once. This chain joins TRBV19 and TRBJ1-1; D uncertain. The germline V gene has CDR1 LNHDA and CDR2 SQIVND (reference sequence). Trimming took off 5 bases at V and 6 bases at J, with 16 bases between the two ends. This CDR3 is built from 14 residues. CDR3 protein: CASSPNVGMAEAFF. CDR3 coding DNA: TGTGCCAGTAGTCCTAACGTGGGGATGGCTGAAGCTTTCTTT.

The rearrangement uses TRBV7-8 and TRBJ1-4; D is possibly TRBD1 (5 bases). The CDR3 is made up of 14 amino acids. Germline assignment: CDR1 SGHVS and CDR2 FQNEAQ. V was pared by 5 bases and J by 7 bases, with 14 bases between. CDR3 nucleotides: TGTGCCAGCAGCGCCTGGGAAACAGGTGAAAAACTGTTTTTT. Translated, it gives CASSAWETGEKLFF.

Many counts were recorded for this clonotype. CDR3: CASSSDRGTGELFF. CDR3 nucleotides: TGTGCCAGCAGCTCGGACAGGGGCACCGGGGAGCTGTTTTTT. The rearrangement uses TRBV7-8 and TRBJ2-2; 9 positions agree with TRBD1. The CDR3 is 14 amino acids. J lost 4 bases, V lost 4 bases, and 1 base had no gene match. Germline V gives CDR1 SGHVS, CDR2 FQNEAQ.

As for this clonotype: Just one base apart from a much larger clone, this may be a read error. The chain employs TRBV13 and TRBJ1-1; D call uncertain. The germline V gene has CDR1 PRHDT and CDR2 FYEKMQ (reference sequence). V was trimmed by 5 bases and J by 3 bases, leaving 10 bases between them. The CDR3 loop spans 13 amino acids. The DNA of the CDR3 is TGTGCCAGCAGCCAAGGAGTCCACACTGAAGCTTTCTTT. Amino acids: CASSQGVHTEAFF.

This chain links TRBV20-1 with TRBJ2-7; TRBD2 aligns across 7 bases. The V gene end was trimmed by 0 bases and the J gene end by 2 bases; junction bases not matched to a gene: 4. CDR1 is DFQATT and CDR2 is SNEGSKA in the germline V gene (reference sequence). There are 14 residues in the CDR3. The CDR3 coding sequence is TGCAGTGCTAGAGATCCGCGGGAGACCTACGAGCAGTACTTC. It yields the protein CSARDPRETYEQYF.

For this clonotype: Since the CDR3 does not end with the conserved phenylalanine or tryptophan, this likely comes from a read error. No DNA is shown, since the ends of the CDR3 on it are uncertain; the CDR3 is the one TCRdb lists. CDR3 protein: CASSTRRA. The chain carries TRBV19 and TRBJ2-5. Including both end residues, the CDR3 is 8 amino acids long. Germline CDR1 is LNHDA and CDR2 is SQIVND (reference sequence).